One and the same sample provided the 22 T cell receptor beta chains below, sequenced in a study of shared clonotypes between healthy human individuals. Using immunoSEQ multiplex PCR, the repertoire was profiled, and TCRdb retains in-frame clones only, with some absent. The data show approximately 460,000 clones, approximately 77% seen once. Source material: PBMCs. Source of these receptors: a woman aged 40-49 years in good health. Some clones in this sample may be carry-over from other donors' samples.

V is TRBV9 and J is TRBJ2-1; 9 bases line up with TRBD2. From germline, CDR1 is SGDLS and CDR2 YYNGEE. This CDR3 contains 15 residues. V dropped 0 bases and J dropped 8; count of bases not matched to a gene: 6. CDR3 sequence reads: CASSVGSGSVYEQFF. DNA for the CDR3: TGTGCCAGCAGCGTAGGTAGCGGGAGCGTATATGAGCAGTTCTTC.

This clone appeared once. The gene calls are TRBV5-3 and TRBJ1-4; 8 nucleotides line up with TRBD1. TRBV5-3 is known as an ORF, though its function is uncertain. The CDR3 has 15 amino acids. The V segment lost 5 bases and the J segment 6 bases; nucleotides outside the gene matches: 9. CDR3 DNA sequence: TGTGCCAGAAGGTCGAGGACAGGGTGTGATGAAAAACTGTTTTTT. This sequence encodes CARRSRTGCDEKLFF.

Points on this clone: This is likely an artifact of a read error, given a far larger clone one base away. This chain connects TRBV2 to TRBJ2-7; no reliable D call. Germline-derived CDR1 and CDR2 are SNHLY and FYNNEI. CDR3 length equals 15 residues. V shed 3 bases and J shed 2 bases, with 14 bases lying between them. The CDR3 loop is CASSDRSTFPYEQYF. The CDR3 DNA sequence: TGTGCCAGCAGTGACCGTTCTACATTCCCCTACGAGCAGTACTTC.

A remark on this clone: It differs at one base from a far larger clone, so likely a read error. The gene calls are TRBV29-1 and TRBJ2-1; 8 bases map to TRBD2. The CDR3 is 15 residues long. Germline CDR1 and CDR2: SQVTM and ANQGSEA. The V and J ends lost 2 bases and 8 bases, in that order; junction bases with no gene match: 11. The CDR3 protein is CSVERSGGLIDEQFF. CDR3 coding DNA: TGCAGCGTTGAACGATCGGGGGGGCTGATCGATGAGCAGTTCTTC.

The chain uses TRBV6-1 and TRBJ2-6; D gene ambiguous. The germline V and J ends were trimmed by 3 bases and 0 bases, with 9 bases remaining between them. CDR1 and CDR2 (germline): MNHNS, SASEGT. The CDR3 contains 16 residues. CDR3 coding DNA: TGTGCCAGCAGTGAGGTTGGGTACTCTGGGGCCAACGTCCTGACTTTC. Translating gives CASSEVGYSGANVLTF.

In the case of this clone: This could be a read error, since a much larger clone is one nucleotide away. This is likely a read error, given that the CDR3 carries no conserved phenylalanine or tryptophan at its end. V is TRBV5-6 and J is TRBJ2-7; D tentatively reads TRBD1 or TRBD2 (5 bases each). The CDR3 extends over 16 amino acids. Trimming took 5 bases from V and 1 from J, leaving 19 bases between them. Germline CDR1 SGHDT, CDR2 YYEEEE. The CDR3 spells CASSTLRGRTSYEQYL. CDR3 DNA sequence: TGTGCCAGCAGTACGCTCCGGGGCAGGACGTCCTACGAGCAGTACCTC.

The gene calls are TRBV27 and TRBJ1-1; D is possibly TRBD1 (5 bases). This CDR3 is built from 16 residues. Trimming removed 5 bases from V and 4 bases from J, with 20 bases in between. Germline assignment: CDR1 MNHEY and CDR2 SMNVEV (reference sequence). CDR3 in DNA: TGTGCCAGCAGTCCCCCCCGCCGGGACGGTGGCACTGAAGCTTTCTTT. It codes for CASSPPRRDGGTEAFF.

The gene calls are TRBV27 and TRBJ2-1, with 13 bases identical to TRBD2. The V gene end was trimmed by 11 bases and the J gene end by 4 bases; junction bases not matched to a gene: 8. CDR1 MNHEY and CDR2 SMNVEV come from the germline V gene (reference sequence). This CDR3 has 15 residues. The DNA for the CDR3 is TGTGCCTCACGGACTAGCGGGAGTGTATACAATGAGCAGTTCTTC. This gives the protein CASRTSGSVYNEQFF.

As for this clone: A far larger clone is only one base removed, so a read error is likely. At the DNA level, this CDR3 is encoded by other sequences in the same sample as well. The V call is TRBV6-5, the J call TRBJ1-1; D may be TRBD1 (5 bases). Looked up from germline, CDR1 is MNHEY and CDR2 is SVGAGI. This CDR3 comprises 15 residues. The V gene lost 0 bases and the J gene lost 10 bases, with 18 bases spanning the gap. The chain's CDR3 is CASSYSFAGGSRAFF. The CDR3 nucleotides are TGTGCCAGCAGTTACTCGTTTGCGGGGGGGTCCCGAGCTTTCTTT.

The chain carries TRBV10-2 and TRBJ2-5; 10 nucleotides line up with TRBD2. J gave up 4 bases and V 4 bases, and 6 bases lay outside the gene matches. Germline V gene sequence: CDR1 WSHSY, CDR2 SAAADI. The CDR3 length is 15 residues. The CDR3 coding sequence is TGCGCCAGCAGTGGGCTAGCGGGAGCGGTAGAGACCCAGTACTTC. This sequence encodes CASSGLAGAVETQYF.

The chain links TRBV9 to TRBJ2-6; D is unclear. Per the germline V gene, CDR1 is SGDLS and CDR2 is YYNGEE. Trimming took off 0 bases at V and 0 bases at J, with 10 bases between the two ends. This CDR3 is built from 17 residues. The CDR3 here is CASSVVPSTSGANVLTF. Written as DNA, the CDR3 is TGTGCCAGCAGCGTAGTGCCGAGTACCTCTGGGGCCAACGTCCTGACTTTC.

This clone was seen a few times. The chain combines TRBV5-1 with TRBJ2-1, with 12 bases fitting TRBD1. The CDR3 runs 19 residues. From germline, CDR1 is SGHRS and CDR2 YFSETQ. The trim removed 1 base at V and 7 bases at J, leaving 15 bases unmatched. The CDR3 bases are TGCGCCAGCAGCTTGAGTGGGACAGGGGGCGCACGGAATCGAAATGAGCAGTTCTTC. Translating it yields CASSLSGTGGARNRNEQFF.

The chain joins TRBV5-1 to TRBJ2-1, with 7 nucleotides matching TRBD2. Germline V lookup: CDR1 SGHRS, CDR2 YFSETQ. The CDR3 runs 14 residues. V was clipped by 5 bases and J by 6 bases; unmatched bases: 8. This CDR3 is CASRTGGSSNEQFF. CDR3 coding DNA: TGCGCCAGCAGGACTGGCGGGAGCAGCAATGAGCAGTTCTTC.

In the case of this clone: A far larger clone is a single base away, which makes a read error likely. This chain links TRBV6-6 with TRBJ2-2; D possibly uses TRBD1 or TRBD2 (5 bases each). V gave up 6 bases and J gave up 4 bases, with 12 bases separating them. The CDR3 totals 14 residues. The V gene's germline CDR1 is MNHNY and CDR2 SVGAGI (reference sequence). CDR3 sequence (DNA): TGTGCCAGCAGGTCAGGGACGGGCACCGGGGAGCTGTTTTTT. It codes for CASRSGTGTGELFF.

The chain carries TRBV4-1 and TRBJ2-1, with 8 bases fitting TRBD2. Per the germline V gene, CDR1 is MGHRA and CDR2 is YSYEKL. J lost 12 bases, V lost 0 bases, and 7 bases had no gene match. The CDR3 contains 14 residues. DNA for the CDR3: TGCGCCAGCAGCCAAGAACCTAGCGGGTTGCCGCAGTTCTTC. Protein sequence: CASSQEPSGLPQFF.

The chain employs TRBV30 and TRBJ2-3; 9 nucleotides line up with TRBD2. Trimming at V came to 0 bases and at J to 6 bases, leaving 4 bases not matched to a gene. There are 14 residues in the CDR3. CDR1 is GTSNPN, CDR2 SVGIG, per germline (reference sequence). CDR3 region: CAWSVGAGGDTQYF. CDR3 nucleotides: TGTGCCTGGAGTGTAGGGGCGGGAGGGGATACGCAGTATTTT.

This clone was seen only a few times. The V gene is TRBV6-1, the J gene TRBJ1-5, with D unclear. V lost 5 bases and J 3 bases, leaving 11 bases between the germline ends. Germline CDR1 reads MNHNS; CDR2 reads SASEGT. The CDR3 extends over 14 amino acids. CDR3 coding DNA: TGTGCCAGCAGTCGTACTGGAGACAATCAGCCCCAGCATTTT. Its translation: CASSRTGDNQPQHF.

V gene TRBV4-3 combines with J gene TRBJ2-1; 9 positions match TRBD2. The germline V gene encodes CDR1 LGHNA and CDR2 YSLEER. Losses at the gene ends were 4 bases for V and 7 bases for J; bases not matched to a gene: 5. This CDR3 is 14 amino acids long. CDR3 residues: CASSRGTSRNEQFF. In nucleotides, the CDR3 is TGCGCCAGCAGCCGCGGGACTAGCAGGAATGAGCAGTTCTTC.

This clone was counted ten times or more. The same CDR3 can be traced to other DNA sequences in this sample. The chain carries TRBV29-1 and TRBJ2-5; maybe TRBD2 (6 bases). The CDR3 is made up of 14 amino acids. Trimming left V 2 bases short and J 4 bases short, with 14 bases between. Per germline, CDR1 SQVTM and CDR2 ANQGSEA. The CDR3 sequence is CSVERAGRSETQYF. CDR3 DNA: TGCAGCGTTGAAAGGGCGGGAAGGTCAGAGACCCAGTACTTC.

The chain recombines TRBV9 with TRBJ2-1; 7 nucleotides align to TRBD2. Germline CDR1 and CDR2: SGDLS and YYNGEE. V shed 0 bases and J 5 bases; nucleotides not matched to a gene: 8. This CDR3 contains 16 residues. In nucleotides, the CDR3 is TGTGCCAGCAGCGTAGTACCGGGACTAACCGACAATGAGCAGTTCTTC. It yields the protein CASSVVPGLTDNEQFF.

This clone was counted once. The chain carries TRBV7-3 and TRBJ2-2; D is perhaps TRBD1 (6 bases). Germline V lookup: CDR1 SGHTA, CDR2 FQGTGA. Deletions cut 6 bases from V and 5 bases from J, with 16 bases between. The CDR3 length is 15 residues. CDR3 nucleotides: TGTGCCAGCAGTCACAGGGCCTCGAGTACCGGGGAGCTGTTTTTT. Translating it yields CASSHRASSTGELFF. Looking up the rest from reference TRBV7-3 and TRBJ2-2 gives the full variable domain: GAGVSQTPSNKVTEKGKYVELRCDPISGHTALYWYRQSLGQGPEFLIYFQGTGAADDSGLPNDRFFAVRPEGSVSTLKIQRTERGDSAVYLCASSHRASSTGELFFGEGSRLTVL.

The rearrangement joins TRBV7-8 to TRBJ2-7; D unresolved. The V gene lost 6 bases and the J gene lost 3 bases, with 15 bases spanning the gap. Germline-derived CDR1 and CDR2 are SGHVS and FQNEAQ. CDR3 length: 14 residues. CDR3 nucleotide sequence: TGTGCCAGCAGTCCTTTGGCGAAATACTACGAGCAGTACTTC. This encodes CASSPLAKYYEQYF.